These T cell receptor beta chains were read from a single sample in a study of shared clonotypes between healthy human individuals. The repertoire was sequenced with immunoSEQ multiplex PCR; TCRdb's copy has only in-frame clones and lacks some. The sample consists of about 2 million clones, roughly 94% of them appearing once. Sequencing input: naive CD4+ T cells sorted from blood. These receptor sequences come from a man aged 18 to 30 in good health. CDR3s include the opening cysteine and the closing phenylalanine or tryptophan. A D gene is named only where the DNA matches it firmly. Clone size appears in some rows only: once, few, many, or a class for an expanded clone.

j_call clone_size v_call d_call cdr3_nt cdr3_aa
TRBJ2-7 . TRBV18 TRBD2 TGTGCCAGCTCACCAGGAGCGGGAGGATCCTACGAGCAGTACTTC CASSPGAGGSYEQYF
TRBJ2-5 . TRBV5-1 TRBD2 TGCGCCAGCAGCTTGGGACAGCGGGGAGAGACCCAGTACTTC CASSLGQRGETQYF
TRBJ2-7 . TRBV5-6 TRBD1 TGTGCCAGCAGCCTGGGACAGCCTACTGACGAGCAGTACTTC CASSLGQPTDEQYF
TRBJ2-1 . TRBV5-1 TRBD2 TGCGCCAGCAGCCCGCGGACTAGCAACAATGAGCAGTTCTTC CASSPRTSNNEQFF
TRBJ2-3 . TRBV5-1 TRBD2 TGCGCCAGCAGCCCCGGACTAGCGGCTAGCACAGATACGCAGTATTTT CASSPGLAASTDTQYF
TRBJ2-7 . TRBV5-1 . TGCGCCAGCAGCCCTCTGGCAGGGGTGTCCTACGAGCAGTACTTC CASSPLAGVSYEQYF
TRBJ2-7 . TRBV5-5 . TGTGCCAGCAGCTTGTTGGACGTACTCTCCTACGAGCAGTACTTC CASSLLDVLSYEQYF
TRBJ1-5 . TRBV10-3 . TGTGCCATCAGGGGGCAGGGCTCTTCCCAGCCCCAGCATTTT CAIRGQGSSQPQHF
TRBJ2-7 . TRBV18 TRBD2 TGTGCCAGCTCACCGGGTGCGGGAGTTGGATACGAGCAGTACTTC CASSPGAGVGYEQYF
TRBJ1-5 . TRBV30 TRBD1 TGTGCCTGGAGGGAAACAGGGGCCAGCAATCAGCCCCAGCATTTT CAWRETGASNQPQHF
TRBJ2-1 . TRBV4-1 . TGCGCCAGCAGCCAAGGTGGTAGGAATGAGCAGTTCTTC CASSQGGRNEQFF
TRBJ2-5 once TRBV15 . TGTGCCACCAGCTTTGGGGAGACCCAGTACTTC CATSFGETQYF
TRBJ1-1 . TRBV9 . TGTGCCAGCAGCCCAGATGGGGGAAGGGACACTGAAGCTTTCTTT CASSPDGGRDTEAFF